The text below deals with one T cell receptor beta chain. What it binds is not known. These data are taken from a study of shared clonotypes between healthy human individuals. Notes on the study in general: Incompleteness in sorted-subset sequencing, despite large depth, was shown by rarefaction. Of the naive CD4 clonotypes, around 4.8% were shared across several donors.

The CDR3 runs to 13 residues. The ends were cut back, 6 bases at V and 7 bases at J, with 15 bases in the middle. Germline V gives CDR1 LNHDA, CDR2 SQIVND (reference sequence). TCRdb keeps only in-frame clones here, not all; method: immunoSEQ multiplex PCR. This table has more than 850,000 clones, 75% to 80% appearing once. The chain is built from TRBV19 and TRBJ1-2; the D gene is possibly TRBD1 (5 bases). Material: memory CD4+ T cells from PBMCs. Subset indicated: CD45RA-negative fraction. The origin of this receptor is a man in his late teens or twenties in good health. Some clones in this sample may be carry-over from other donors' samples. The CDR3 bases are TGTGCCAGTAGCACCCGGGACTTATTTGGCTACACCTTC. Residues: CASSTRDLFGYTF.